The next 14 T cell receptor beta chains were all read from a single sample in a study of shared clonotypes between healthy human individuals. The table came from immunoSEQ multiplex PCR; TCRdb's copy has only in-frame clones and leaves some out. The sample holds some 240,000 clones, about 69% seen once. Input material: memory CD4+ T cells sorted from blood. Indicated subset: CD45RA-negative fraction. These receptors originate from a man aged 30 to 45 in good health.

The J gene is TRBJ1-4, the V gene TRBV7-9; 7 bases are shared with TRBD1. The V gene's germline CDR1 is SEHNR and CDR2 FQNEAQ (reference sequence). CDR3 size: 16 residues. V gave up 2 bases and J gave up 6 bases; unmatched junction bases: 9. In nucleotides, the CDR3 is TGTGCCAGCAGCTTACCCCTGCAGGGGGGTCATGAAAAACTGTTTTTT. Its translation is CASSLPLQGGHEKLFF.

This clone was counted only a few times. The rearrangement joins TRBV15 to TRBJ2-5, with unresolved D. In germline, CDR1 is LNHNV, CDR2 YYDKDF (reference sequence). The CDR3 covers 15 residues. V gave up 5 bases and J gave up 1 base, with 14 bases separating them. The CDR3 sequence is CATSGQRAVQETQYF. CDR3 in DNA: TGTGCCACCAGCGGCCAGCGCGCGGTCCAAGAGACCCAGTACTTC.

The CDR3 DNA reads as TGCGCCAGCAGTGGGGCTTCTTTGGAGACCCAGTACTTC. As protein: CASSGASLETQYF. V and J are TRBV10-1 and TRBJ2-5; unclear D gene. The CDR3 runs 13 residues. CDR1 is WNHNN and CDR2 is SYGVQD in the germline V gene (reference sequence). V lost 4 bases and J 5 bases, leaving 11 bases between the germline ends.

This clone came up once. This is likely a read error, given that the CDR3 carries no conserved phenylalanine or tryptophan at its end. The chain links TRBV6-4 to TRBJ1-2; D is possibly TRBD1 (5 bases). CDR3 size: 14 residues. Germline loops: CDR1 MRHNA, CDR2 SNTAGT. The V end was cut by 10 bases, the J end by 2 bases, with 17 bases between. The CDR3 spells CATRDRGGNYGYTL. As DNA, the CDR3 is TGTGCCACCCGAGACCGGGGGGGAAACTATGGCTACACCCTC.

V and J are TRBV5-4 and TRBJ1-2; 7 nucleotides line up with TRBD1. Germline V lookup: CDR1 SGHNT, CDR2 YYREEE (reference sequence). CDR3 length equals 15 residues. Trimming at V came to 5 bases and at J to 1 base, leaving 8 bases not matched to a gene. The CDR3 DNA sequence: TGTGCCAGCAGTCGGACAGGAGGATATAACTATGGCTACACCTTC. It is translated as CASSRTGGYNYGYTF.

A note on this clone: The same CDR3 is also encoded by other DNA sequences in this sample. The genes are TRBV6-1 and TRBJ2-7, with 7 bases lining up with TRBD2. Trimming at V came to 2 bases and at J to 7 bases, leaving 2 bases not matched to a gene. In germline, CDR1 is MNHNS, CDR2 SASEGT. CDR3 length: 12 amino acids. CDR3 in DNA: TGTGCCAGCAGTGAACGGGGAGGGGAGCAGTACTTC. This sequence encodes CASSERGGEQYF.

V is TRBV19 and J is TRBJ2-2; maybe TRBD2 (6 bases). There are 13 residues in the CDR3. V was shortened by 9 bases and J by 2 bases, with 10 bases between the two germline ends. The V gene's germline CDR1 is LNHDA and CDR2 SQIVND (reference sequence). This CDR3 reads CASGRTNTGELFF. The CDR3 nucleotides are TGTGCCAGCGGGAGAACTAACACCGGGGAGCTGTTTTTT.

The V gene is TRBV7-2, the J gene TRBJ2-2; maybe TRBD2 (6 bases). With 5 bases removed from V and 5 bases from J, the gap between germline ends came to 15 bases. Per the germline V gene, CDR1 is SGHTA and CDR2 is FQGNSA. The CDR3 runs to 15 residues. This CDR3 reads CASSPPGGRTGELFF. The DNA of the CDR3 is TGTGCCAGCAGCCCCCCCGGGGGACGGACCGGGGAGCTGTTTTTT.

The V and J genes are TRBV6-5 and TRBJ2-2; the D gene is possibly TRBD1 (6 bases). The CDR3 sequence is 15 residues long. Trimming stripped 2 bases from V and 2 bases from J, with 9 bases between. Germline V CDR1 and CDR2: MNHEY, SVGAGI. CDR3 in DNA: TGTGCCAGCAGTTACGGACAGTTCAACACCGGGGAGCTGTTTTTT. Translating it yields CASSYGQFNTGELFF.

V gene TRBV10-3 combines with J gene TRBJ1-1; TRBD1 is a possible D gene (6 bases). Trimming removed 7 bases at V and 4 bases at J, with 19 bases between. Germline CDR1 reads ENHRY; CDR2 reads SYGVKD. The CDR3 has 15 amino acids. As DNA, the CDR3 is TGTGCCATCAATCCAGGAAGAGGGGGTAGCACTGAAGCTTTCTTT. Translation gives CAINPGRGGSTEAFF.

The sample holds a few counts of this clone. The chain employs TRBV19 and TRBJ1-2, with 8 bases that match TRBD1. The length of the CDR3 is 13 residues. The germline V gene has CDR1 LNHDA and CDR2 SQIVND (reference sequence). The V and J ends lost 7 bases and 7 bases, in that order; junction bases with no gene match: 8. This CDR3 reads CASTRGQGGGYTF. CDR3 in DNA: TGTGCCAGTACCCGAGGACAGGGTGGTGGCTACACCTTC.

The V and J genes are TRBV5-6 and TRBJ1-3, with D uncertain. The germline V gene has CDR1 SGHDT and CDR2 YYEEEE. The CDR3 spans 15 residues. The V end was cut by 4 bases, the J end by 3 bases, with 14 bases between. CDR3 bases: TGTGCCAGCAGCCCCGTGGGAGTATTTGGAAACACCATATATTTT. Translation: CASSPVGVFGNTIYF. Full variable domain (remainder filled in from reference TRBV5-6 and TRBJ1-3): DAGVTQSPTHLIKTRGQQVTLRCSPKSGHDTVSWYQQALGQGPQFIFQYYEEEERQRGNFPDRFSGHQFPNYSSELNVNALLLGDSALYLCASSPVGVFGNTIYFGEGSWLTVV.

The chain links TRBV5-1 to TRBJ2-1; 9 bases map to TRBD1. Trimming at V came to 3 bases and at J to 15 bases, leaving 10 bases not matched to a gene. Germline V gene data show CDR1 as SGHRS and CDR2 as YFSETQ. CDR3 length equals 13 residues. The CDR3 region has the DNA TGCGCCAGCAGCTCCGACGGTGGGGGACAGGGGTTCTTC. This sequence encodes CASSSDGGGQGFF.

V gene TRBV25-1 combines with J gene TRBJ2-2; D uncertain. CDR1 and CDR2 from the germline V gene are MGHDK and SYGVNS. The CDR3 runs to 16 residues. Trimming removed 1 base at V and 7 bases at J, with 16 bases between. Here the CDR3 DNA reads TGTGCCAGCAGTGAATCGTGGCCCGGGTCCGGCGGGGAGCTGTTTTTT. Its protein is CASSESWPGSGGELFF.